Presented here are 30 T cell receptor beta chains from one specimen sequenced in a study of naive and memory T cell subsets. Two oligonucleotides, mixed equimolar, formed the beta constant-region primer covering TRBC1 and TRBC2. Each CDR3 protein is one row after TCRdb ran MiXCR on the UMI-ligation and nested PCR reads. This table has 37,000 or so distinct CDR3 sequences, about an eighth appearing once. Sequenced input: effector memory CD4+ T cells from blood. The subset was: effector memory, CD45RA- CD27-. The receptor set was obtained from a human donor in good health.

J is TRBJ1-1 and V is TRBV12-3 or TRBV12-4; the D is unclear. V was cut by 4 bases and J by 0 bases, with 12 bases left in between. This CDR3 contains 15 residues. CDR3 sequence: CASSWGFGMNTEAFF. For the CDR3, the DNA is TGTGCCAGCAGTTGGGGATTTGGGATGAACACTGAAGCTTTCTTT.

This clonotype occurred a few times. Written as DNA, the CDR3 is TGTGCCATCAGTAGGGACGTGGGTTCACCCCTCCACTTT. It specifies CAISRDVGSPLHF. The V gene is TRBV10-3, the J gene TRBJ1-6, with a possible D match to TRBD1 (5 bases). This CDR3 has 13 amino acids. V lost 5 bases to trimming and J lost 9 bases, with 11 bases between them. Germline loops: CDR1 ENHRY, CDR2 SYGVKD.

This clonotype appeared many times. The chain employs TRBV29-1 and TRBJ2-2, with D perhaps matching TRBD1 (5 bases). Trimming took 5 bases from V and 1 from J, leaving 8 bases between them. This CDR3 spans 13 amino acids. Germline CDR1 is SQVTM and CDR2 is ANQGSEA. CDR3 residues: CSVSGRNTGELFF. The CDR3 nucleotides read TGCAGCGTTTCAGGGCGGAACACCGGGGAGCTGTTTTTT.

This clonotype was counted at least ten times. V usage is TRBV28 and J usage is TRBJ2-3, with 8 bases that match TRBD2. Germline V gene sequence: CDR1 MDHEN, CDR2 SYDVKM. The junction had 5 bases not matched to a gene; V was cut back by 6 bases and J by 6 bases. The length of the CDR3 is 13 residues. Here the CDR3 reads CASREAGVDTQYF. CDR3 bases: TGTGCCAGCAGAGAAGCGGGAGTGGATACGCAGTATTTT.

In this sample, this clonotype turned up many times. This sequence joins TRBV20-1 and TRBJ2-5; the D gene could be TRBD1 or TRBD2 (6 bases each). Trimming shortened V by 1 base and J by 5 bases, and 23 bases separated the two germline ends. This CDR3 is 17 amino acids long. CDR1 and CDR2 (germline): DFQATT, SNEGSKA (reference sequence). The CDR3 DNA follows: TGCAGTGCTAGAGGGATCCTGAGCGGTTCGGGGGCGGAGACCCAGTACTTC. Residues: CSARGILSGSGAETQYF.

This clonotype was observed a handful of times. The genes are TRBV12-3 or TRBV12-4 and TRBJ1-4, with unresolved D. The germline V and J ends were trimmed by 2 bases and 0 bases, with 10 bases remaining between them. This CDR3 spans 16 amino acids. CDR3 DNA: TGTGCCAGCAGTTTAATGCAGGTTGCAACTAATGAAAAACTGTTTTTT. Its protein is CASSLMQVATNEKLFF.

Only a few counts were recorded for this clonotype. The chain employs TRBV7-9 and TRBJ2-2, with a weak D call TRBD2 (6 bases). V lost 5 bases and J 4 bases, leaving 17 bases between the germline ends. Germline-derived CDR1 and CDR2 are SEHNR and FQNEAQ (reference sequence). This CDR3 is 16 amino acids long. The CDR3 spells CASSHWARGSTGELFF. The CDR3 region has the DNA TGTGCCAGCAGCCACTGGGCCCGGGGGAGCACCGGGGAGCTGTTTTTT.

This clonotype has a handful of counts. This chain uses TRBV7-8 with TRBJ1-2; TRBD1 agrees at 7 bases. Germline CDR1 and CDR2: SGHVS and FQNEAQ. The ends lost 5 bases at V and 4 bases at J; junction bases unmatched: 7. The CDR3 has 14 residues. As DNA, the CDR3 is TGTGCCAGCAGCCTAAGGGACAGCAGCTATGGCTACACCTTC. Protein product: CASSLRDSSYGYTF.

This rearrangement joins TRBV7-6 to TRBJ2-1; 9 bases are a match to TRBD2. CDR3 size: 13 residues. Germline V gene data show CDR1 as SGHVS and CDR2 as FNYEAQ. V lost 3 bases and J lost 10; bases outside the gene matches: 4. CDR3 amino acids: CASSFGTSREQFF. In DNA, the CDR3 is TGTGCCAGCAGCTTCGGGACTAGCAGAGAGCAGTTCTTC.

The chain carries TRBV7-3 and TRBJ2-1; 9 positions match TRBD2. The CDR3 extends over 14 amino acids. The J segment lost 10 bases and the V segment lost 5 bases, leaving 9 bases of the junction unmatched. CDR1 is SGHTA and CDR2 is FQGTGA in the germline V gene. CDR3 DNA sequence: TGTGCCAGCAGCCCCCAGACTAGCGGTCAGGAGCAGTTCTTC. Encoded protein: CASSPQTSGQEQFF.

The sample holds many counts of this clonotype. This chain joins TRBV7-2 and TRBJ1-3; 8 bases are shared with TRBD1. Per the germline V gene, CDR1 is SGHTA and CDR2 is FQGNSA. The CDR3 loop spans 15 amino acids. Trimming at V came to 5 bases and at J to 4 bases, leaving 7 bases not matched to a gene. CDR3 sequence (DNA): TGTGCCAGCAGCGCCTACAGGGGGTCCGGAAACACCATATATTTT. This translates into CASSAYRGSGNTIYF.

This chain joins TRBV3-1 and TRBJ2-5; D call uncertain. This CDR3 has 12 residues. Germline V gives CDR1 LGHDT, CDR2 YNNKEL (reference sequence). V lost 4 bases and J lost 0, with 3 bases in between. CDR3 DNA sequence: TGTGCCAGCAGCCGGCACCAAGAGACCCAGTACTTC. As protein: CASSRHQETQYF.

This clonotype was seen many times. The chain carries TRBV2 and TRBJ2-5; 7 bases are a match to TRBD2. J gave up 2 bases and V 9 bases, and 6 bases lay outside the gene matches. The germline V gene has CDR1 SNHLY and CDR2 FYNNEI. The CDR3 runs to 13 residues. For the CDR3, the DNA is TGTGCCAGTAATCTAGCGGAACAAGAGACCCAGTACTTC. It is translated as CASNLAEQETQYF. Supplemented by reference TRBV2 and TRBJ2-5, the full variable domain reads EPEVTQTPSHQVTQMGQEVILRCVPISNHLYFYWYRQILGQKVEFLVSFYNNEISEKSEIFDDQFSVERPDGSNFTLKIRSTKLEDSAMYFCASNLAEQETQYFGPGTRLLVL.

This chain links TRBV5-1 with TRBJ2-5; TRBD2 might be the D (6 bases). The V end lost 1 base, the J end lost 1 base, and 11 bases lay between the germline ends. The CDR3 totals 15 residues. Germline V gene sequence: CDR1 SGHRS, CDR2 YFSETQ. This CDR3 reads CASSLRGSLQETQYF. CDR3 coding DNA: TGCGCCAGCAGCTTGCGGGGGTCGCTCCAAGAGACCCAGTACTTC.

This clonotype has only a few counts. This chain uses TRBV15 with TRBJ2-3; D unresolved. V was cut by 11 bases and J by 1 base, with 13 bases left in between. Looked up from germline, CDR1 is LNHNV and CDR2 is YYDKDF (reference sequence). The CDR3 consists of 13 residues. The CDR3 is CAAGAWRTDTQYF. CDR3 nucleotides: TGTGCCGCAGGAGCGTGGCGCACAGATACGCAGTATTTT.

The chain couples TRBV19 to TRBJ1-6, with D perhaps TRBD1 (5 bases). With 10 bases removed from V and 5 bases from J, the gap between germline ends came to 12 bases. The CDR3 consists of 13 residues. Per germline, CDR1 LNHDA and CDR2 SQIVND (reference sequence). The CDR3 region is CATRDGNNSPLHF. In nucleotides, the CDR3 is TGTGCCACGAGGGACGGAAATAATTCACCCCTCCACTTT.

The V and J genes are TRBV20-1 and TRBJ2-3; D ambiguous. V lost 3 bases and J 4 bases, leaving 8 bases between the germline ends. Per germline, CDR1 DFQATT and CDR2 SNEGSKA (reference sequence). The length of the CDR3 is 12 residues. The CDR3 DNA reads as TGCAGTGCTAGCGGCTCAGCAGATACGCAGTATTTT. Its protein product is CSASGSADTQYF.

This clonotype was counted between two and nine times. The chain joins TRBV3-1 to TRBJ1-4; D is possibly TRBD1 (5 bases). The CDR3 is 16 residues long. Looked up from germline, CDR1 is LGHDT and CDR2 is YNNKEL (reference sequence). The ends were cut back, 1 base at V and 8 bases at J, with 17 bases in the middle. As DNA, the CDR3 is TGTGCCAGCAGCCAAGGCGAGGGCCAGGAGGGGGAAAAACTGTTTTTT. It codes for CASSQGEGQEGEKLFF.

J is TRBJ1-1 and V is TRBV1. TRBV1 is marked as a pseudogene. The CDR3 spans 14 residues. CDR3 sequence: CTSSQELGNTEAFF. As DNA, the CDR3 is TGCACCAGCAGCCAAGAATTAGGGAACACTGAAGCTTTCTTT.

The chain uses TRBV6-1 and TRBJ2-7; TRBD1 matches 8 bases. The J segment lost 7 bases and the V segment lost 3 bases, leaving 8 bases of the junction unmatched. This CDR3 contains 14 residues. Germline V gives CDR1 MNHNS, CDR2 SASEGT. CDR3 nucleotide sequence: TGTGCCAGCAGTGAGTGGACAGGGTCAGGGGAGCAGTACTTC. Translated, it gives CASSEWTGSGEQYF.

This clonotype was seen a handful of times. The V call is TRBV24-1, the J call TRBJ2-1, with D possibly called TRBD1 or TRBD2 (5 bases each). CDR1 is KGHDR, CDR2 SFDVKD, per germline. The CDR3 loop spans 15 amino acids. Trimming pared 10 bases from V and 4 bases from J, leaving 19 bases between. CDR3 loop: CATSTGRAIYNEQFF. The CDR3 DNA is TGTGCCACTTCGACGGGACGAGCGATATACAATGAGCAGTTCTTC.

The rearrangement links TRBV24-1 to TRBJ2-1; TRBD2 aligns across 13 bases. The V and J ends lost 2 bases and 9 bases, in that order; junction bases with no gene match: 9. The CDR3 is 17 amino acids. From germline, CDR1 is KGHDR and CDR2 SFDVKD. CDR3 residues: CATSDSGTSGIIGEQFF. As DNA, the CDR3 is TGTGCCACCAGTGATTCCGGGACTAGCGGGATTATCGGTGAGCAGTTCTTC.

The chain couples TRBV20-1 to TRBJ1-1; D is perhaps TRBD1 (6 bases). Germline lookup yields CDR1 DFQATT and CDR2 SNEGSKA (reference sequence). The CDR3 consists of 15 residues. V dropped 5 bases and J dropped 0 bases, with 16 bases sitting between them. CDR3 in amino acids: CSAGVGGSMNTEAFF. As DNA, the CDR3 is TGCAGTGCTGGGGTGGGGGGCTCCATGAACACTGAAGCTTTCTTT.

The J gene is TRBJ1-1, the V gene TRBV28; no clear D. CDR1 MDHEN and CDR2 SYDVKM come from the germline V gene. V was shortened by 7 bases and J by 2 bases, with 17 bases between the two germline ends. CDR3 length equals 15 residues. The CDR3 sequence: CASIVRRTDNTEAFF. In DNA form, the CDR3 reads TGTGCCAGCATAGTCAGAAGGACCGATAACACTGAAGCTTTCTTT. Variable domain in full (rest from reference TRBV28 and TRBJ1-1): DVKVTQSSRYLVKRTGEKVFLECVQDMDHENMFWYRQDPGLGLRLIYFSYDVKMKEKGDIPEGYSVSREKKERFSLILESASTNQTSMYLCASIVRRTDNTEAFFGQGTRLTVV.

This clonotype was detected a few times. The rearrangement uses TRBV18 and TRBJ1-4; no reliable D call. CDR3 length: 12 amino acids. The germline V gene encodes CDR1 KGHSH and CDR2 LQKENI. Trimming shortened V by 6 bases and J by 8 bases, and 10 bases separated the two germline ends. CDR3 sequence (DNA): TGTGCCAGCTCGCCAGACACCGAAAAACTGTTTTTT. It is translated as CASSPDTEKLFF. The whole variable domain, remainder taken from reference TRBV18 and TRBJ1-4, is NAGVMQNPRHLVRRRGQEARLRCSPMKGHSHVYWYRQLPEEGLKFMVYLQKENIIDESGMPKERFSAEFPKEGPSILRIQQVVRGDSAAYFCASSPDTEKLFFGSGTQLSVL.

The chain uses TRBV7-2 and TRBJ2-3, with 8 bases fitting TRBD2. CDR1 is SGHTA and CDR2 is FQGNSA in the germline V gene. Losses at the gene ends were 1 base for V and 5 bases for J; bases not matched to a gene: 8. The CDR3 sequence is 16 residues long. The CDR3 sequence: CASSLGASGRRDTQYF. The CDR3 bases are TGTGCCAGCAGCTTAGGTGCTAGCGGGCGACGAGATACGCAGTATTTT.

CDR3 bases: TGTGCCAGCAGTAGGCTAGCGGGGTACACCGGGGAGCTGTTTTTT. It is translated as CASSRLAGYTGELFF. This chain uses TRBV6-5 with TRBJ2-2; 9 nucleotides line up with TRBD2. The V gene end was trimmed by 5 bases and the J gene end by 3 bases; junction bases not matched to a gene: 4. Germline CDR1 reads MNHEY; CDR2 reads SVGAGI. This CDR3 region has 15 residues.

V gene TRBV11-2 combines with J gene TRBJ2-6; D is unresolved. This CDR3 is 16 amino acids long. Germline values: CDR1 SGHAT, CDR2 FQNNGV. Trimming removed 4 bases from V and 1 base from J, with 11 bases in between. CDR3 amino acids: CASSWLVQSGANVLTF. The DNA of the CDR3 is TGTGCCAGCAGCTGGCTTGTCCAGTCTGGGGCCAACGTCCTGACTTTC. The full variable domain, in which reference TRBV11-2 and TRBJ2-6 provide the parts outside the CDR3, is EAGVAQSPRYKIIEKRQSVAFWCNPISGHATLYWYQQILGQGPKLLIQFQNNGVVDDSQLPKDRFSAERLKGVDSTLKIQPAKLEDSAVYLCASSWLVQSGANVLTFGAGSRLTVL.

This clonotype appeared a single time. The CDR3 coding sequence is TGTGCCAGCAGTTACCTAGGAGGGGGCAGGAGCTACACCTTC. Amino acids: CASSYLGGGRSYTF. The V and J genes are TRBV6-5 and TRBJ1-2; 7 bases line up with TRBD1. This CDR3 region has 14 residues. Germline V lookup: CDR1 MNHEY, CDR2 SVGAGI. Trimming removed 2 bases from V and 9 bases from J; junction bases left unmatched: 9.

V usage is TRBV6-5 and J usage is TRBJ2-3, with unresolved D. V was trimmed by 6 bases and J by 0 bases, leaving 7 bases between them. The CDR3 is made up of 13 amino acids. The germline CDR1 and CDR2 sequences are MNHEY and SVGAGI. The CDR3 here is CASRPPSTDTQYF. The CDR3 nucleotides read TGTGCCAGCAGGCCCCCTAGCACAGATACGCAGTATTTT.